Below are 18 T cell receptor beta chains sequenced from a single sample in a study of blood T cell repertoires in COVID-19. Sequenced by immunoSEQ multiplex PCR; TCRdb stores in-frame clones only, minus some. This sample has 250,000 to 300,000 clones, with approximately 87% found just once. Sequencing was carried out using peripheral blood. All receptors derive from a man in his fifties or sixties who had recovered from COVID-19.

The chain carries TRBV7-6 and TRBJ2-1; 10 nucleotides agree with TRBD1. This CDR3 contains 15 residues. V lost 5 bases to trimming and J lost 1 base; unmatched junction nucleotides: 2. Germline CDR1 is SGHVS and CDR2 is FNYEAQ. CDR3 sequence reads: CASSRDRGSYNEQFF. DNA of the CDR3: TGTGCCAGCAGCCGGGACAGGGGTTCCTACAATGAGCAGTTCTTC.

V and J are TRBV2 and TRBJ2-3; D unresolved. CDR1 is SNHLY, CDR2 FYNNEI, per germline. This CDR3 is 10 amino acids long. Between the trimmed V and J ends, which lost 5 bases and 10 bases, there was a span of 7 bases. Here the CDR3 reads CASSPWPQYF. The DNA for the CDR3 is TGTGCCAGCAGTCCATGGCCGCAGTATTTT.

The chain employs TRBV24-1 and TRBJ2-3; 9 bases are a match to TRBD2. Germline lookup yields CDR1 KGHDR and CDR2 SFDVKD. Trimming took 6 bases from V and 3 from J; bases not matched to a gene: 6. The CDR3 loop spans 15 amino acids. The CDR3 sequence is CATSRSSGKTDTQYF. In nucleotides, the CDR3 is TGTGCCACCAGTCGGTCTAGCGGGAAAACAGATACGCAGTATTTT.

The V call is TRBV5-1, the J call TRBJ2-7; D is ambiguous. The CDR3 has 13 residues. In germline, CDR1 is SGHRS, CDR2 YFSETQ. Deletions cut 5 bases from V and 6 bases from J, with 15 bases between. In DNA, the CDR3 is TGCGCCAGCAGAGAGCCTCCTCAGGTCGAGCAGTACTTC. Protein sequence: CASREPPQVEQYF.

V gene TRBV2 combines with J gene TRBJ1-4; the match to TRBD1 covers 7 bases. Germline V CDR1 and CDR2: SNHLY, FYNNEI. There are 14 residues in the CDR3. After removal of 7 bases from V and 7 bases from J, the junction contained 9 bases not matched to a gene. The CDR3 protein is CASTLGRGVEKLFF. As DNA, the CDR3 is TGTGCCAGCACCCTGGGCAGGGGGGTTGAAAAACTGTTTTTT.

This clone was detected once. The chain combines TRBV6-5 with TRBJ1-5; tentatively, D is TRBD1 (5 bases). V was shortened by 7 bases and J by 3 bases, with 13 bases between the two germline ends. Germline assignment: CDR1 MNHEY and CDR2 SVGAGI. The CDR3 covers 14 residues. The CDR3 here is CASTGDSPNQPQHF. The CDR3 bases are TGTGCCAGCACCGGAGACAGCCCCAATCAGCCCCAGCATTTT.

This clone came up once. This sequence joins TRBV30 and TRBJ2-7; no reliable D call. Germline assignment: CDR1 GTSNPN and CDR2 SVGIG (reference sequence). The CDR3 loop spans 13 amino acids. V lost 2 bases and J 4 bases, leaving 12 bases between the germline ends. CDR3 protein: CAWSLGRAYEQYF. The CDR3 DNA is TGTGCCTGGAGTCTGGGCAGAGCATACGAGCAGTACTTC.

The rearrangement joins TRBV9 to TRBJ2-7; 8 bases are shared with TRBD1. The germline CDR1 and CDR2 sequences are SGDLS and YYNGEE. The CDR3 is 15 amino acids. J lost 1 base, V lost 0 bases, and 3 bases had no gene match. CDR3 protein: CASSVGQGTSYEQYF. The CDR3 DNA follows: TGTGCCAGCAGCGTAGGACAGGGGACGTCCTACGAGCAGTACTTC.

The chain carries TRBV15 and TRBJ1-5; D is unclear. V was shortened by 1 base and J by 6 bases, with 10 bases between the two germline ends. The CDR3 spans 14 residues. The V gene's germline CDR1 is LNHNV and CDR2 YYDKDF (reference sequence). CDR3 residues: CATSRAGSGQPQHF. As DNA, the CDR3 is TGTGCCACCAGCAGAGCGGGCAGCGGTCAGCCCCAGCATTTT.

This rearrangement joins TRBV11-1 to TRBJ1-6; D is perhaps TRBD1 (5 bases). Germline V CDR1 and CDR2: SGHAT, FQDESV (reference sequence). The CDR3 runs 16 residues. V was cut by 5 bases and J by 3 bases, with 14 bases left in between. CDR3 DNA: TGTGCCAGCAGCAGGTCCGGACACAACTATAATTCACCCCTCCACTTT. This codes for CASSRSGHNYNSPLHF. Variable domain in full (rest from reference TRBV11-1 and TRBJ1-6): EAEVAQSPRYKITEKSQAVAFWCDPISGHATLYWYRQILGQGPELLVQFQDESVVDDSQLPKDRFSAERLKGVDSTLKIQPAELGDSAMYLCASSRSGHNYNSPLHFGNGTRLTVT.

This clone was picked up a small number of times. The chain links TRBV2 to TRBJ2-1, with 8 bases that match TRBD2. Germline V lookup: CDR1 SNHLY, CDR2 FYNNEI. Trimming took 3 bases from V and 2 from J; bases not matched to a gene: 3. This CDR3 is built from 15 residues. CDR3 nucleotide sequence: TGTGCCAGCAGTGAGACGGGAGGGCCCTACAATGAGCAGTTCTTC. Protein: CASSETGGPYNEQFF.

Turning to this clone: At the DNA level, this CDR3 is encoded by other sequences in the same sample as well. The rearrangement uses TRBV18 and TRBJ1-1, with D unclear. CDR1 is KGHSH, CDR2 LQKENI, per germline. This CDR3 comprises 12 residues. Trimming shortened V by 3 bases and J by 2 bases, and 4 bases separated the two germline ends. CDR3 amino acids: CASSPRNTEAFF. The CDR3 coding sequence is TGTGCCAGCTCACCCCGTAACACTGAAGCTTTCTTT.

In DNA form, the CDR3 reads TGCGCCAGCAGCCCCCGGGGAGGGCAGGTTGGCTACACCTTC. It codes for CASSPRGGQVGYTF. The chain employs TRBV4-1 and TRBJ1-2; D unresolved. The CDR3 is 14 amino acids. CDR1 MGHRA and CDR2 YSYEKL come from the germline V gene. Deletions cut 4 bases from V and 7 bases from J, with 16 bases between.

This chain joins TRBV5-1 and TRBJ2-1, with 7 bases aligning to TRBD1. CDR1 and CDR2 from the germline V gene are SGHRS and YFSETQ. V gave up 5 bases and J gave up 7 bases; unmatched junction bases: 6. The CDR3 has 13 residues. CDR3 DNA: TGCGCCAGCAGGACAGGACAGGCAAATGAGCAGTTCTTC. Translating gives CASRTGQANEQFF.

V and J are TRBV25-1 and TRBJ2-2; D possibly corresponds to TRBD1 (7 bases). The CDR3 is made up of 13 amino acids. In germline, CDR1 is MGHDK, CDR2 SYGVNS. V was pared by 11 bases and J by 1 base, with 11 bases between. The CDR3 DNA follows: TGTGCCGGGGGGACAGTGAACACCGGGGAGCTGTTTTTT. Translating it yields CAGGTVNTGELFF.

The gene calls are TRBV29-1 and TRBJ2-7; 10 bases agree with TRBD1. Germline CDR1 reads SQVTM; CDR2 reads ANQGSEA. The junction had 6 bases not matched to a gene; V was cut back by 4 bases and J by 0 bases. The CDR3 spans 15 residues. This CDR3 is CSVASGQGFSYEQYF. CDR3 bases: TGCAGCGTTGCCTCGGGACAGGGGTTCTCCTACGAGCAGTACTTC.

The chain combines TRBV5-1 with TRBJ1-2, with D possibly being TRBD1 (6 bases). In germline, CDR1 is SGHRS, CDR2 YFSETQ. The CDR3 extends over 16 amino acids. V was cut by 0 bases and J by 2 bases, with 14 bases left in between. Here the CDR3 DNA reads TGCGCCAGCAGCTTGGCCGGCGGCAGGGGAAACTATGGCTACACCTTC. It translates to CASSLAGGRGNYGYTF.

The chain uses TRBV3-1 (or the pseudogene TRBV3-2) and TRBJ1-1; 7 nucleotides agree with TRBD1. With 2 bases clipped from V and 0 bases from J, the junction kept 6 bases outside the gene matches. The CDR3 totals 16 residues. Germline loops: CDR1 LGHDT, CDR2 YNNKEL (reference sequence). The CDR3 loop is CASSQPGQLMNTEAFF. In nucleotides, the CDR3 is TGTGCCAGCAGCCAACCGGGACAGCTTATGAACACTGAAGCTTTCTTT.